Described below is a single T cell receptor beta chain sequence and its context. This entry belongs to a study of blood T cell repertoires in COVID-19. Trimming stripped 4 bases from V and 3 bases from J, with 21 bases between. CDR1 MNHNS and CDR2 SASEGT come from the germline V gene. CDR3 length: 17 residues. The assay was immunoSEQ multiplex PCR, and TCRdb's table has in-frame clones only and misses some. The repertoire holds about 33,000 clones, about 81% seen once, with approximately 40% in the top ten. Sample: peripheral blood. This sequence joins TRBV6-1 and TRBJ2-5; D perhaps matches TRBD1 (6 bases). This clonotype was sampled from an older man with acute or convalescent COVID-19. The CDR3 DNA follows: TGTGCCAGCAGTGGACAACACAGGGCCCGACGAGAAGAGACCCAGTACTTC. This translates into CASSGQHRARREETQYF.